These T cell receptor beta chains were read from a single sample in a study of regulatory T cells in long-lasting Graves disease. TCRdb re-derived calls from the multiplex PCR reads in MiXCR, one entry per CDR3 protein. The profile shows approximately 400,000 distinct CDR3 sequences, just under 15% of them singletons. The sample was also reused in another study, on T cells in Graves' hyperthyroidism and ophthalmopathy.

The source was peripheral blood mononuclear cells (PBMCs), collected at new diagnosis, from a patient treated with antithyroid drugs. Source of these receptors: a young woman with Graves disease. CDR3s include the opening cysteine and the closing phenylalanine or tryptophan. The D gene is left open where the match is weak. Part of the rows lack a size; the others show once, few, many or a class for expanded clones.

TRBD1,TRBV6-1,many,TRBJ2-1,CASSSYRGRENNEQFF,TGTGCCAGCAGCAGTTACAGGGGGCGCGAGAACAATGAGCAGTTCTTC
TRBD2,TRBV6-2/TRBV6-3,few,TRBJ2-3,CASSSLTSRSTDTQYF,TGTGCCAGCAGTTCCCTGACTAGCCGAAGCACAGATACGCAGTATTTT
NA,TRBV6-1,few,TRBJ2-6,CASSRQRGGSGANVLTF,TGTGCCAGCAGTCGCCAGAGAGGGGGCTCTGGGGCCAACGTCCTGACTTTC
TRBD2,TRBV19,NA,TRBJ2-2,CASSGRTSGRTGELFF,TGTGCCAGTAGTGGACGGACTAGCGGGAGGACCGGGGAGCTGTTTTTT
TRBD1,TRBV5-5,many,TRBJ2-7,CASSLAGTGLSYEQYF,TGTGCCAGCAGCTTGGCTGGGACAGGACTCTCCTACGAGCAGTACTTC
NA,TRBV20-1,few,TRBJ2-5,CSASGTIQETQYF,TGCAGTGCTAGCGGAACAATCCAAGAGACCCAGTACTTC
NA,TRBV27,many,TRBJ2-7,CASSASFREPYEQYF,TGTGCCAGCAGTGCCTCTTTCCGGGAGCCCTACGAGCAGTACTTC
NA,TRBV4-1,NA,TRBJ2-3,CASSQEGGPEETDTQYF,TGCGCCAGCAGCCAAGAAGGAGGGCCGGAGGAGACAGATACGCAGTATTTT
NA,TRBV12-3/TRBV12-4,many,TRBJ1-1,CASSLPGNTEAFF,TGTGCCAGCAGTTTGCCAGGAAACACTGAAGCTTTCTTT
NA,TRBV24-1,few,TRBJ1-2,CATSDFGGGAGYYGYTF,TGTGCCACCAGTGATTTTGGTGGCGGGGCCGGTTACTATGGCTACACCTTC
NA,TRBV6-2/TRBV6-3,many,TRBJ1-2,CASSEGDQPPGYTF,TGTGCCAGCAGTGAAGGAGATCAGCCACCTGGCTACACCTTC
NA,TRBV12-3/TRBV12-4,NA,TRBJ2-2,CASTGDRSITGELFF,TGTGCCAGCACTGGCGACAGGAGCATCACCGGGGAGCTGTTTTTT
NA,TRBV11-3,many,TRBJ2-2,CASSFSLETGELFF,TGTGCCAGCAGCTTCTCCCTTGAGACCGGGGAGCTGTTTTTT
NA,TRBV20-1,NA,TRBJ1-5,CSARDPSFNQPQHF,TGCAGTGCTAGAGATCCTTCCTTCAATCAGCCCCAGCATTTT
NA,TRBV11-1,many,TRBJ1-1,CASSRDGLATEAFF,TGTGCCAGCAGCCGGGACGGGCTGGCCACTGAAGCTTTCTTT
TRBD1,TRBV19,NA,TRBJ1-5,CASSRGFGQGAVLSNQPQHF,TGTGCCAGTAGTAGGGGCTTTGGACAGGGGGCGGTATTAAGCAATCAGCCCCAGCATTTT
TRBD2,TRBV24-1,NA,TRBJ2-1,CATSDSSGRDNEQFF,TGTGCCACCAGTGATTCGAGCGGGAGGGACAATGAGCAGTTCTTC
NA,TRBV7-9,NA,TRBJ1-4,CASSLAGVATNEKLFF,TGTGCCAGCAGCTTAGCCGGGGTAGCGACTAATGAAAAACTGTTTTTT
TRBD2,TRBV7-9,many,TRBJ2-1,CASSLAGDYHEQFF,TGTGCCAGCAGCTTAGCTGGGGACTATCATGAGCAGTTCTTC
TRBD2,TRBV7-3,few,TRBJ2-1,CASSSRLAGSYNEQFF,TGTGCCAGCAGCTCTCGACTAGCGGGAAGCTACAATGAGCAGTTCTTC
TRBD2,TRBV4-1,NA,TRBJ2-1,CASSPTSGRSNEQFF,TGCGCCAGCAGCCCGACCAGCGGGAGGTCTAATGAGCAGTTCTTC
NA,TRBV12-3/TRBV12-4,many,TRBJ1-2,CASTLGGNGYTF,TGTGCCAGCACCCTAGGGGGGAACGGCTACACCTTC
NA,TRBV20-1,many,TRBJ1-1,CSARDRQGDGAFF,TGCAGTGCTAGAGATCGGCAAGGTGATGGAGCTTTCTTT
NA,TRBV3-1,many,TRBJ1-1,CASSQWVGQNTEAFF,TGTGCCAGCAGCCAGTGGGTGGGGCAGAACACTGAAGCTTTCTTT
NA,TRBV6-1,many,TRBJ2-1,CASGAPSSYNEQFF,TGTGCCAGCGGGGCCCCGAGCTCCTACAATGAGCAGTTCTTC
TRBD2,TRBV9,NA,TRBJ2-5,CASSPGGAAETQYF,TGTGCCAGCAGCCCCGGGGGGGCAGCCGAGACCCAGTACTTC
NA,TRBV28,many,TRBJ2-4,CASSPVDPRGSLAKNIQYF,TGTGCCAGCAGCCCGGTTGATCCGAGGGGGTCCCTGGCCAAAAACATTCAGTACTTC
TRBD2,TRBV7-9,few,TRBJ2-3,CASSRWTSVEDTQYF,TGTGCCAGCAGCCGCTGGACTAGCGTTGAAGATACGCAGTATTTT
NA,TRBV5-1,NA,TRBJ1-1,CASSREANLEAFF,TGCGCCAGCAGCCGGGAGGCAAATTTGGAAGCTTTCTTT